This TCR beta chain stems from a study of cytomegalovirus exposure and HLA in healthy donors. The germline V gene has CDR1 MNHEY and CDR2 SVGAGI. The germline V and J ends were trimmed by 4 bases and 2 bases, with 12 bases remaining between them. The CDR3 contains 14 residues. The PCR made use of 60 Vbeta and 13 Jbeta primers. Data came from immunoSEQ multiplex PCR; TCRdb stores just in-frame clones and leaves some out. There are about 160,000 clones in the sample, with 2.1% held by the top ten. Specimen: PBMCs. This TCR was sampled from a man under 40 in good health and CMV-seronegative. The rearrangement joins TRBV6-5 to TRBJ2-7; D might be TRBD1 (7 bases). The CDR3 spells CASSSAGQPYEQYF. CDR3 nucleotide sequence: TGTGCCAGCAGTTCCGCGGGACAGCCCTACGAGCAGTACTTC.